These T cell receptor beta chains were read from a single sample in a study of T cells after yellow fever vaccination. TCRdb reprocessed the 5' RACE reads via MiXCR and lists one record per CDR3 protein. The data contain fewer than 400,000 distinct CDR3 sequences, roughly 6.2% of them singletons. The sequencing here drew on PBMCs, taken 5 days after the yellow fever booster vaccination. The receptors come from a man younger than 40 who received the YFV17D yellow fever vaccine. Each CDR3 is given with its conserved first and last residue. The order of the fields is D gene, clone size, V gene, J gene, CDR3 protein, CDR3 DNA. The D gene is left open where the match is weak. Expanded clones are given a class, and other clones once, few, many or no size at all.

D: -; size: few; V: TRBV7-6; J: TRBJ1-2; CDR3: CASSLARGPSPTYGYTF; DNA: TGTGCCAGCAGCTTAGCGCGGGGACCGAGCCCGACCTATGGCTACACCTTC
D: -; size: many; V: TRBV19; J: TRBJ2-5; CDR3: CASSIEGGQLQETQYF; DNA: TGTGCCAGTAGTATAGAGGGTGGGCAGCTCCAAGAGACCCAGTACTTC
D: -; size: many; V: TRBV29-1; J: TRBJ1-2; CDR3: CSVAPGKGGYTF; DNA: TGCAGCGTTGCCCCAGGGAAGGGTGGCTACACCTTC
D: TRBD2; size: few; V: TRBV20-1; J: TRBJ2-7; CDR3: CSLGGVAYEQYF; DNA: TGCAGCCTGGGGGGGGTAGCCTACGAGCAGTACTTC
D: TRBD2; size: many; V: TRBV12-3/TRBV12-4; J: TRBJ2-7; CDR3: CASSLMAGEIYEQYF; DNA: TGTGCCAGCAGTTTAATGGCGGGAGAGATCTACGAGCAGTACTTC
D: TRBD1; size: few; V: TRBV6-1; J: TRBJ2-7; CDR3: CASSEEVGQGSEQYF; DNA: TGTGCCAGCAGTGAAGAGGTGGGACAGGGATCTGAGCAGTACTTC
D: TRBD2; size: many; V: TRBV7-2; J: TRBJ2-3; CDR3: CASSSGGVARDTQYF; DNA: TGTGCCAGCAGCTCGGGGGGGGTAGCTAGAGATACGCAGTATTTT
D: TRBD1; size: many; V: TRBV25-1; J: TRBJ1-2; CDR3: CASSQGTGYGYTF; DNA: TGTGCCAGCAGCCAGGGGACAGGTTATGGCTACACCTTC
D: -; size: few; V: TRBV4-3; J: TRBJ2-2; CDR3: CASSHTSQDGELFF; DNA: TGCGCCAGCAGCCACACCTCTCAAGACGGGGAGCTGTTTTTT
D: -; size: many; V: TRBV4-3; J: TRBJ2-7; CDR3: CASSRGDGKYEQYF; DNA: TGCGCCAGCAGCCGAGGGGACGGTAAATACGAACAGTACTTC
D: TRBD1; size: few; V: TRBV7-2; J: TRBJ1-1; CDR3: CASSLETGTGAAFF; DNA: TGTGCCAGCAGCTTAGAAACCGGGACAGGGGCAGCTTTCTTT
D: -; size: few; V: TRBV15; J: TRBJ2-3; CDR3: CATSQNLDTQYF; DNA: TGTGCCACCAGCCAAAACCTAGATACGCAGTATTTT
D: -; size: few; V: TRBV18; J: TRBJ1-1; CDR3: CASSPRARSGTEAFF; DNA: TGTGCCAGCTCACCACGGGCCAGGTCGGGCACTGAAGCTTTCTTT
D: -; size: -; V: TRBV11-2; J: TRBJ2-5; CDR3: CASSFGHTETQYF; DNA: TGTGCCAGCAGCTTCGGGCATACAGAGACCCAGTACTTC
D: TRBD2; size: few; V: TRBV5-4; J: TRBJ2-1; CDR3: CASSVTSGLYNEQFF; DNA: TGTGCCAGCAGTGTTACTAGCGGGCTTTACAATGAGCAGTTCTTC
D: TRBD2; size: few; V: TRBV5-1; J: TRBJ2-5; CDR3: CASRELAGAQETQYF; DNA: TGCGCCAGCAGGGAGTTAGCGGGAGCCCAAGAGACCCAGTACTTC
D: -; size: few; V: TRBV19; J: TRBJ1-5; CDR3: CASSPGQGQPQHF; DNA: TGTGCCAGTAGTCCTGGGCAGGGGCAGCCCCAGCATTTT
D: -; size: -; V: TRBV7-8; J: TRBJ2-5; CDR3: CASSFSGRGTWETQYF; DNA: TGTGCCAGCAGCTTTTCAGGTCGAGGCACTTGGGAGACCCAGTACTTC
D: -; size: many; V: TRBV7-8; J: TRBJ2-1; CDR3: CASSFPGQRYNEQFF; DNA: TGTGCCAGCAGCTTTCCGGGACAAAGATACAATGAGCAGTTCTTC
D: -; size: -; V: TRBV29-1; J: TRBJ2-1; CDR3: CSVSGGWGHTIEGEQFF; DNA: TGCAGCGTTTCAGGAGGCTGGGGTCATACCATTGAGGGGGAGCAGTTCTTC